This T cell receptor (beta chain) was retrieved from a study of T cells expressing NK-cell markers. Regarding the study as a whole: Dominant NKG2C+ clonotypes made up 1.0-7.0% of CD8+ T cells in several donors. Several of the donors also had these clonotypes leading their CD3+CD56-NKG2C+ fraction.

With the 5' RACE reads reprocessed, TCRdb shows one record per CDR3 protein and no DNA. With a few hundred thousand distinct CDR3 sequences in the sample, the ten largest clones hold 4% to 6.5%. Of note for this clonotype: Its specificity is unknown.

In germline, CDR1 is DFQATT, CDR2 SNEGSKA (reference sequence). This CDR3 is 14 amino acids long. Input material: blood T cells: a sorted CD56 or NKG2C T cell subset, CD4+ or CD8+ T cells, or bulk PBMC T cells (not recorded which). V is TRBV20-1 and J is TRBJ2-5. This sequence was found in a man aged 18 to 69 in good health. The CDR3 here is CSASGSNEKETQYF.